This is a list of T cell receptor beta chains from one sample in a study of CD8 T cells in Susac syndrome. TCRdb re-called the immunoSEQ multiplex PCR reads through MiXCR, storing one row per CDR3 protein. The table has about 130,000 distinct CDR3 sequences, 75% to 90% seen once. The sample comprised CD8+ T cells from PBMCs. The source is a human donor with multiple sclerosis. The CDR3 runs from the conserved cysteine through the conserved F or W. A D gene is named only where the DNA matches it firmly. Some rows have no size entry. The others give once, few or many, or a class for an expanded clone.

J gene,V gene,clone size,D gene,CDR3 DNA,CDR3 protein
TRBJ2-5,TRBV10-3,.,TRBD2,TGTGCCATCAGTGAAGGACGGGGGGGACAAGAGACCCAGTACTTC,CAISEGRGGQETQYF
TRBJ2-1,TRBV12-3/TRBV12-4,.,.,TGTGCCAGCAGTTTGTGGGCCAGCTCCTACAATGAGCAGTTCTTC,CASSLWASSYNEQFF
TRBJ2-1,TRBV28,.,TRBD1,TGTGCCAGCAGTTTATCCTTTACAGGGGTGAATGAGCAGTTCTTC,CASSLSFTGVNEQFF
TRBJ1-2,TRBV28,once,.,TGTGCCAGCAGTTTAGGAGGAAGTAGTGACTACACCTTC,CASSLGGSSDYTF
TRBJ1-1,TRBV4-1,.,TRBD1,TGCGCCAGCAGCCGGGGACAGGGTGCTGAAGCTTTCTTT,CASSRGQGAEAFF
TRBJ2-2,TRBV6-5,.,.,TGTGCCAGCAGTTACCCAGGACAGTATATCTCGCTGAACACCGGGGAGCTGTTTTTT,CASSYPGQYISLNTGELFF
TRBJ2-1,TRBV28,.,TRBD2,TGTGCCAGCAGTTCCCGACGACTAGCGAATGAGCAGTTCTTC,CASSSRRLANEQFF
TRBJ1-5,TRBV3-1,.,.,TGTGCCAGCAGCCAATCCGGGGCAGACAATCAGCCCCAGCATTTT,CASSQSGADNQPQHF
TRBJ1-5,TRBV4-1,few,.,TGCGCCAGCAGCCAAGTCGCGAATCAGCCCCAGCATTTT,CASSQVANQPQHF
TRBJ2-1,TRBV4-3,.,TRBD1,TGCGCCAGCAGCCAAGAACCTGACAGGGGCCAATACAATGAGCAGTTCTTC,CASSQEPDRGQYNEQFF
TRBJ1-1,TRBV9,.,.,TGTGCCAGCAGTATCATGGACACTGAAGCTTTCTTT,CASSIMDTEAFF
TRBJ1-1,TRBV6-1,.,.,TGTGCCAGCAGTTATAAGATTAATGAAGCTTTCTTT,CASSYKINEAFF
TRBJ2-7,TRBV7-9,.,TRBD2,TGTGCCAGCAGCTTATCGGCGGGGGGCGCCTACGAGCAGTACTTC,CASSLSAGGAYEQYF
TRBJ1-6,TRBV27,.,.,TGTGCCAGCAGTTTAAGGGGAGGTATATCCTATAATTCACCCCTCCACTTT,CASSLRGGISYNSPLHF
TRBJ2-1,TRBV9,.,TRBD2,TGTGCCAGCAGCGTTAAGCGGGAGCCGTTAGCGGATGAGCAGTTCTTC,CASSVKREPLADEQFF
TRBJ2-1,TRBV5-1,once,TRBD1,TGCGCCAGCAGCTTGCACAGGGGGGCGGGCAATGAGCAGTTCTTC,CASSLHRGAGNEQFF
TRBJ2-1,TRBV4-3,.,.,TGCGCCAGCAGCCCCGATGGCGATGAGCAGTTCTTC,CASSPDGDEQFF
TRBJ1-1,TRBV12-5,few,TRBD1,TGTGCTAGTGGTCCTCAGGGGGCGCGAACCGAAGCTTTCTTT,CASGPQGARTEAFF
TRBJ2-2,TRBV7-9,.,.,TGTGCCAGCAGCTTATTTGCCTCTGAGGCGAACACCGGGGAGCTGTTTTTT,CASSLFASEANTGELFF
TRBJ2-5,TRBV5-1,.,.,TGCGCCAGCAGTGACTATTATGAGACCCAGTACTTC,CASSDYYETQYF
TRBJ1-5,TRBV4-2,.,TRBD1,TGTGCCAGCAGCCAAGAGAGGACAGGGGGACAGCCCCAGCATTTT,CASSQERTGGQPQHF
TRBJ2-7,TRBV27,once,.,TGTGCCAGCGCCCCCCTGGGTCCGGGCTCCTACGAGCAGTACTTC,CASAPLGPGSYEQYF
TRBJ2-1,TRBV28,.,.,TGTGCCAGCAGTTTAATCGGGAGCTCCTACAATGAGCAGTTCTTC,CASSLIGSSYNEQFF
TRBJ1-2,TRBV28,.,.,TGTGCCAGCAGTGGGATGGGGCAGTTCTATGGCTACACCTTC,CASSGMGQFYGYTF
TRBJ2-5,TRBV15,.,.,TGTGCCACCAGCCCCCTTTGGGCGGGGGAGACCCAGTACTTC,CATSPLWAGETQYF
TRBJ1-5,TRBV6-2/TRBV6-3,.,TRBD1,TGTGCCAGCAGGTCGACAGGGTTTACCATTAGGGGCAATCAGCCCCAGCATTTT,CASRSTGFTIRGNQPQHF
TRBJ2-6,TRBV24-1,.,.,TGTGCCACCAGTGATTATACAGAAACTGGGGCCAACGTCCTGACTTTC,CATSDYTETGANVLTF
TRBJ2-3,TRBV3-1,.,.,TGTGCCAGCAGCCGCCCTCTTATGGGGGATACGCAGTATTTT,CASSRPLMGDTQYF
TRBJ1-1,TRBV19,.,.,TGTGCCAGTAGTATAGGTAGAGACACTGAAGCTTTCTTT,CASSIGRDTEAFF
TRBJ1-1,TRBV2,.,TRBD1,TGTGCCAGCAGTGAAGGGTTGGGACAGGGTGTAGCTTTCTTT,CASSEGLGQGVAFF